This record looks at one T cell receptor beta chain sequence and its context. This record comes from a study of CD8 T cells in Susac syndrome. RNA totalling roughly 0.45 to 1 ug underwent reverse transcription with random hexamers. MiXCR was run by TCRdb on the immunoSEQ multiplex PCR reads, yielding one entry per CDR3 protein. The data hold under 200,000 distinct CDR3 sequences, with 90% to 95% observed a single time. The CDR3 is 15 amino acids. CDR1 is SNHLY and CDR2 is FYNNEI in the germline V gene. V gave up 5 bases and J gave up 5 bases; unmatched junction bases: 6. CD8+ and CD4+ blood T cells underwent TCR beta sequencing. The CD8+ and CD4+ T cells were negatively isolated, with the TEMRA cells enriched by FACS.

This TCR came from a human donor in good health. What was sequenced was CD4+ T cells from PBMCs. The rearrangement joins TRBV2 to TRBJ1-4; 9 bases align to TRBD1. CDR3 sequence (DNA): TGTGCCAGCAGTAAGCAGGGACAGGGCAATGAAAAACTGTTTTTT. Protein product: CASSKQGQGNEKLFF. Variable domain in full (rest from reference TRBV2 and TRBJ1-4): EPEVTQTPSHQVTQMGQEVILRCVPISNHLYFYWYRQILGQKVEFLVSFYNNEISEKSEIFDDQFSVERPDGSNFTLKIRSTKLEDSAMYFCASSKQGQGNEKLFFGSGTQLSVL.